These 17 T cell receptor beta chains were sequenced from one sample in a study of cytomegalovirus exposure and HLA in healthy donors. Amplification used 60 Vbeta primers and 13 Jbeta primers. Sequencing used immunoSEQ multiplex PCR; TCRdb keeps in-frame clones, though not all of them. In the table there are some 170,000 clones, 76% of which are singletons. Sequencing was done on a sample of PBMCs. The receptor source for this set is a man aged 55 to 70 in good health and CMV-seronegative.

CDR3 protein: CASSLPGGAGVEQFF. CDR3 coding DNA: TGTGCCAGCAGCCTGCCTGGAGGAGCGGGAGTTGAGCAGTTCTTC. The chain recombines TRBV13 with TRBJ2-1; 8 positions agree with TRBD2. This CDR3 region has 15 residues. CDR1 and CDR2 (germline): PRHDT, FYEKMQ (reference sequence). The J segment lost 9 bases and the V segment lost 5 bases, leaving 12 bases of the junction unmatched.

CDR3 residues: CATPGLSNTGELFF. The CDR3 DNA reads as TGCGCCACTCCGGGACTATCGAACACCGGGGAGCTGTTTTTT. The rearrangement uses TRBV10-2 and TRBJ2-2, with 7 bases that match TRBD2. The germline CDR1 and CDR2 sequences are WSHSY and SAAADI. The CDR3 covers 14 residues. The ends lost 10 bases at V and 0 bases at J; junction bases unmatched: 5.

The chain is built from TRBV6-1 and TRBJ1-5; 8 bases align to TRBD1. The CDR3 contains 18 residues. V lost 3 bases, J lost 2 bases, and 12 bases stayed unmatched. Germline CDR1 is MNHNS and CDR2 is SASEGT. DNA for the CDR3: TGTGCCAGCAGTGAGAACAGGGGGGGTGGTCTCGGCAATCAGCCCCAGCATTTT. Its protein product is CASSENRGGGLGNQPQHF.

V and J are TRBV6-5 and TRBJ1-6; 9 nucleotides align to TRBD1. Germline V gene data show CDR1 as MNHEY and CDR2 as SVGAGI. J lost 10 bases, V lost 5 bases, and 9 bases had no gene match. The CDR3 is made up of 15 amino acids. CDR3 loop: CASSQQTGGYSPLHF. In nucleotides, the CDR3 is TGTGCCAGCAGTCAACAGACAGGGGGATACTCACCCCTCCACTTT.

The chain is built from TRBV14 and TRBJ2-7; a weak D match, TRBD1 (6 bases). The CDR3 covers 15 residues. CDR1 SGHDN and CDR2 FVKESK come from the germline V gene. V dropped 3 bases and J dropped 1 base, with 13 bases sitting between them. CDR3 in DNA: TGTGCCAGCAGCCACAATTTTGGACAGTCCTACGAGCAGTACTTC. Translating gives CASSHNFGQSYEQYF.

For this clone: Additional DNA sequences in this sample encode the identical CDR3. This chain joins TRBV19 and TRBJ1-4; the match to TRBD1 covers 7 bases. J gave up 0 bases and V 9 bases, and 4 bases lay outside the gene matches. Looked up from germline, CDR1 is LNHDA and CDR2 is SQIVND (reference sequence). This CDR3 is built from 14 residues. The CDR3 here is CASSGTATNEKLFF. In DNA, the CDR3 is TGTGCCAGCTCCGGGACAGCAACTAATGAAAAACTGTTTTTT. Drawing the rest from reference TRBV19 and TRBJ1-4, the complete variable domain is DGGITQSPKYLFRKEGQNVTLSCEQNLNHDAMYWYRQDPGQGLRLIYYSQIVNDFQKGDIAEGYSVSREKKESFPLTVTSAQKNPTAFYLCASSGTATNEKLFFGSGTQLSVL.

The chain carries TRBV6-5 and TRBJ2-7; 9 bases fit TRBD1. Per germline, CDR1 MNHEY and CDR2 SVGAGI. The CDR3 is 15 amino acids. The V gene end was trimmed by 5 bases and the J gene end by 0 bases; junction bases not matched to a gene: 5. The CDR3 DNA reads TGTGCCAGCAGTCCCCGGGACAGGGCCTCCTACGAGCAGTACTTC. This codes for CASSPRDRASYEQYF.

The rearrangement uses TRBV19 and TRBJ1-3; a weak D match, TRBD1 (6 bases). The germline V and J ends were trimmed by 5 bases and 3 bases, with 14 bases remaining between them. The CDR3 length is 15 residues. From germline, CDR1 is LNHDA and CDR2 SQIVND (reference sequence). CDR3 sequence reads: CASSANNRVGNTIYF. The CDR3 DNA sequence: TGTGCCAGTAGTGCCAACAACAGGGTTGGAAACACCATATATTTT. The full variable domain, its missing parts supplied by reference TRBV19 and TRBJ1-3, is DGGITQSPKYLFRKEGQNVTLSCEQNLNHDAMYWYRQDPGQGLRLIYYSQIVNDFQKGDIAEGYSVSREKKESFPLTVTSAQKNPTAFYLCASSANNRVGNTIYFGEGSWLTVV.

This chain connects TRBV5-1 to TRBJ1-1; unclear D gene. Deletions cut 0 bases from V and 4 bases from J, with 13 bases between. The germline V gene has CDR1 SGHRS and CDR2 YFSETQ. The CDR3 is made up of 15 amino acids. CDR3 residues: CASSLVPGGGTEAFF. As DNA, the CDR3 is TGCGCCAGCAGCTTGGTTCCGGGAGGTGGCACTGAAGCTTTCTTT.

The V and J genes are TRBV11-3 and TRBJ2-7; D may be TRBD2 (6 bases). The V and J ends lost 3 bases and 1 base respectively, with 7 bases between them. From germline, CDR1 is SGHNT and CDR2 YENEEA. The CDR3 runs to 13 residues. The chain's CDR3 is CASSFSGSYEQYF. As DNA, the CDR3 is TGTGCCAGCAGCTTTAGCGGTTCCTACGAGCAGTACTTC.

This clone was counted a few times. The rearrangement joins TRBV7-2 to TRBJ1-4; possible D gene TRBD1, 5 bases. The CDR3 extends over 14 amino acids. Germline V lookup: CDR1 SGHTA, CDR2 FQGNSA. V was cut by 1 base and J by 8 bases, with 11 bases left in between. The CDR3 region has the DNA TGTGCCAGCAGCTTAGGTTTGGGGCAGGAAAAACTGTTTTTT. It yields the protein CASSLGLGQEKLFF.

V is TRBV9 and J is TRBJ2-7; TRBD1 might be the D (6 bases). Trimming cost V 4 bases and J 2 bases, with 13 bases left between them. Germline V gene data show CDR1 as SGDLS and CDR2 as YYNGEE. This CDR3 comprises 14 residues. The chain's CDR3 is CASSPSTGAYEQYF. In nucleotides, the CDR3 is TGTGCCAGCAGCCCTTCGACAGGTGCCTACGAGCAGTACTTC.

The chain carries TRBV11-2 and TRBJ2-7; TRBD1 matches at 10 bases. Per germline, CDR1 SGHAT and CDR2 FQNNGV. V was clipped by 4 bases and J by 6 bases; unmatched bases: 6. The CDR3 has 14 residues. The CDR3 DNA reads TGTGCCAGCAGCTCACGACAGGGGGCTGTCGAGCAGTACTTC. Its translation: CASSSRQGAVEQYF. Drawing the rest from reference TRBV11-2 and TRBJ2-7, the complete variable domain is EAGVAQSPRYKIIEKRQSVAFWCNPISGHATLYWYQQILGQGPKLLIQFQNNGVVDDSQLPKDRFSAERLKGVDSTLKIQPAKLEDSAVYLCASSSRQGAVEQYFGPGTRLTVT.

CDR3 residues: CASSSDRNNQETQYF. The CDR3 coding sequence is TGTGCCAGCAGTTCAGACAGAAACAACCAAGAGACCCAGTACTTC. The chain employs TRBV6-1 and TRBJ2-5; a possible D gene is TRBD1 (5 bases). Germline V CDR1 and CDR2: MNHNS, SASEGT. Trimming pared 5 bases from V and 0 bases from J, leaving 13 bases between. The CDR3 consists of 15 residues.

CDR3 DNA: TGTGCCAGCAGCCTGGACAGGGCGAACACCGGGGAGCTGTTTTTT. Protein: CASSLDRANTGELFF. This sequence joins TRBV6-5 and TRBJ2-2, with 8 bases aligning to TRBD1. V trimming: 6 bases; J trimming: 0 bases; junction bases outside the gene matches: 3. CDR3 length: 15 amino acids. The germline gives CDR1 MNHEY, CDR2 SVGAGI.

This clone has a handful of counts. The chain carries TRBV10-3 and TRBJ1-4; TRBD1 aligns across 8 bases. The junction had 6 bases not matched to a gene; V was cut back by 3 bases and J by 6 bases. CDR1 and CDR2 from the germline V gene are ENHRY and SYGVKD. The CDR3 totals 15 residues. Written as DNA, the CDR3 is TGTGCCATCAGTGACCCAGGGGGCCAGTATGAAAAACTGTTTTTT. It encodes CAISDPGGQYEKLFF.

The V and J genes are TRBV30 and TRBJ2-3, with D possibly matching TRBD2 (5 bases). From germline, CDR1 is GTSNPN and CDR2 SVGIG (reference sequence). V shed 0 bases and J shed 5 bases, with 12 bases lying between them. The CDR3 has 14 residues. The CDR3 DNA reads TGTGCCTGGAGTGTAATTCTGGGGAGAGATACGCAGTATTTT. Translation gives CAWSVILGRDTQYF.